A selection of T cell receptor beta chains follows, all from one sample in a study of shared clonotypes between healthy human individuals. The protocol was immunoSEQ multiplex PCR, while the TCRdb copy is restricted to in-frame clones and leaves out a portion. The sample contains approximately 350,000 clones, 96% of which appear only once. The sample comprised memory CD8+ T cells sorted from blood. The receptors come from a man between 25 and 39 years old in good health. Both conserved end residues are part of each CDR3. A D gene is named only where the DNA matches it firmly. The size field is filled for only some rows; it gives once, few, many or a size class.

D	V	size	J	DNA	CDR3
-	TRBV5-1	-	TRBJ2-7	TGCGCCAGCAGCTTGTTGTCTGGCGGGTCCTACGAGCAGTACTTC	CASSLLSGGSYEQYF
-	TRBV10-1	-	TRBJ2-4	TGCGCCGAACCACCGAGGGGCGCAATGGACATTCAGTACTTC	CAEPPRGAMDIQYF
TRBD1	TRBV19	-	TRBJ1-2	TGTGCCAGTAGGGAAAACAGGGGGGGCTATGGCTACACCTTC	CASRENRGGYGYTF
-	TRBV4-1	-	TRBJ2-7	TGCGCCAGCAGCCCTGTCCCTTCCAACTTCTACGAGCAGTACTTC	CASSPVPSNFYEQYF
TRBD1	TRBV30	-	TRBJ2-3	TGTGCCTGGAGCGGGGGACAGGGGGCGGATACGCAGTATTTT	CAWSGGQGADTQYF
TRBD2	TRBV7-2	-	TRBJ2-3	TGTGCCAGCACCCTGCGGGAGACCAGCACAGATACGCAGTATTTT	CASTLRETSTDTQYF
-	TRBV2	-	TRBJ2-3	TGTGCCAGCAGTGGAGGTATTTCCTCAGATACGCAGTATTTT	CASSGGISSDTQYF
-	TRBV7-9	-	TRBJ2-2	TGTGCCAGCAGCTTAGGTCGGGTGGCGAACACCGGGGAGCTGTTTTTT	CASSLGRVANTGELFF
-	TRBV19	-	TRBJ1-5	TGTGCCACCAAACGGGGAAATCAGCCCCAGCATTTT	CATKRGNQPQHF
-	TRBV30	-	TRBJ2-2	TGTGCCTGGAAACAATCGCTTGGGGGCGGGGAGCTGTTTTTT	CAWKQSLGGGELFF
-	TRBV27	-	TRBJ1-6	TGTGCCAGCAGTTTATTTCCAGGACCTAATTCACCCCTCCACTTT	CASSLFPGPNSPLHF
-	TRBV6-5	once	TRBJ1-2	TGTGCCAGCAGTTACTCGTCGGGGGCCGGCTACACCTTC	CASSYSSGAGYTF
-	TRBV5-5	-	TRBJ2-7	TGTGCCAGCAGCTTGGGGGGGCCCTACGAGCAGTACTTC	CASSLGGPYEQYF
TRBD1	TRBV28	-	TRBJ1-2	TGTGCCAGCAGCTCCGGGACAGGATACTATGGCTACACCTTC	CASSSGTGYYGYTF
-	TRBV6-6	-	TRBJ2-5	TGTGCCAGCAGTTACTTAACGGGCCAAGAGACCCAGTACTTC	CASSYLTGQETQYF
-	TRBV5-5	-	TRBJ2-5	TGTGCCACCGGTGAGACTTGGGTTCAAGAGACCCAGTACTTC	CATGETWVQETQYF
TRBD2	TRBV4-1	once	TRBJ2-5	TGCGCCAGCAGCCAAGAGGGACTACTACTCCAAGAGACCCAGTACTTC	CASSQEGLLLQETQYF
TRBD1	TRBV6-6	-	TRBJ1-1	TGTGCCAGCAGGCCAAGACAGGGGTTGGTAACTGAAGCTTTCTTT	CASRPRQGLVTEAFF
-	TRBV15	-	TRBJ2-5	TGTGCCACCAGCAGAGATAGGGGGCAAGAGACCCAGTACTTC	CATSRDRGQETQYF
-	TRBV6-5	once	TRBJ2-2	TGTGCCAGCAGTTACTCTCGTAGGGGGGACACCGGGGAGCTGTTTTTT	CASSYSRRGDTGELFF
TRBD1	TRBV27	-	TRBJ1-5	TGTGCCAGCAGTTACAGGGGGCAGAATCAGCCCCAGCATTTT	CASSYRGQNQPQHF
-	TRBV10-3	once	TRBJ1-1	TGTGCCATCAGACAGGAATTGAACACTGAAGCTTTCTTT	CAIRQELNTEAFF
TRBD2	TRBV5-1	-	TRBJ2-3	TGCGCCAGCAGCTTGACGGCGGGAGGGCTCACAGATACGCAGTATTTT	CASSLTAGGLTDTQYF
-	TRBV27	-	TRBJ2-7	TGTGCCAGCAGTTTCATGAGGCAGGCCCTGTACGAGCAGTACTTC	CASSFMRQALYEQYF
TRBD2	TRBV25-1	-	TRBJ2-7	TGTGCCAGCAGTGAATATAGGGCTAGCGGGAGGGCCTACGAGCAGTACTTC	CASSEYRASGRAYEQYF
-	TRBV5-4	-	TRBJ2-5	TGTGCCAGCAGCTTGGAGGCGAGGGGGGGAGAGACCCAGTACTTC	CASSLEARGGETQYF
TRBD1	TRBV6-1	-	TRBJ2-7	TGTGCCAGCAGTGAGGGGACAGGTTCCTACGAGCAGTACTTC	CASSEGTGSYEQYF